One T cell receptor (beta chain) is described in this entry. Its specificity is not known. This entry is derived from a study of T-cell memory formation after mild COVID-19. Study at large: Among the donors, TCR clusters were largely specific to each donor. Whole-study results and caveats: CD4+ contracting clones lay mainly in CM and EM, CD8+ ones in EMRA.

The V end was cut by 1 base, the J end by 4 bases, with 13 bases between. The CDR3 is 15 amino acids. The V gene's germline CDR1 is MGHRA and CDR2 YSYEKL. From 5'RACE with constant-segment primers came TCR alpha and TCR beta cDNA libraries that carried sample barcodes and UMIs. Each CDR3 protein gets one entry after TCRdb re-called the 5' RACE reads with MiXCR. The sample lists some 300,000 distinct CDR3 sequences, more than 20% occurring once. Material for sequencing was PBMCs or a T cell subset sorted from them (not recorded which). The chain couples TRBV4-1 to TRBJ1-1; D unresolved. This receptor was obtained from a man between 18 and 29 years old who had mild COVID-19 (a few samples of this study predate the infection). Cell type and time point are not known. The CDR3 sequence is CASSQVRGMGTEAFF. The CDR3 DNA reads as TGCGCCAGCAGCCAAGTAAGAGGGATGGGCACTGAAGCTTTCTTT.